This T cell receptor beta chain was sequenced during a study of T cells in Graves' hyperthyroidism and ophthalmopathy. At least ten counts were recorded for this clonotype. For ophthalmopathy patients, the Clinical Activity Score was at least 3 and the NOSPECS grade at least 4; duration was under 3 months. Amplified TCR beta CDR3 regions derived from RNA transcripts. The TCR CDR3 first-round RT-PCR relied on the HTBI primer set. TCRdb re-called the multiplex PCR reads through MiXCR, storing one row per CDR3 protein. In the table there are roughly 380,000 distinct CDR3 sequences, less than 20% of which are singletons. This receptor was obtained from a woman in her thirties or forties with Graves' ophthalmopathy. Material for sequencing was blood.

The CDR3 here is CASGRDSGPRGYGYTF. The CDR3 DNA follows: TGTGCCAGCGGGAGAGACTCCGGGCCCCGGGGCTATGGCTACACCTTC. The rearrangement joins TRBV6-2 or TRBV6-3 to TRBJ1-2; no firm D call. This CDR3 contains 16 residues. Germline CDR1 and CDR2: MNHEY and SVGEGT. V was shortened by 8 bases and J by 4 bases, with 23 bases between the two germline ends.